This T cell receptor (beta chain) was sequenced for a study of spatial heterogeneity in lung cancer. Study background: The follow-up PBMC samples were sequenced whenever they were available. The median time to follow-up was about two years after resection. Each unique TCR and UMI combination was seen more than ten times on average in raw reads.

Regarding time point: blood at routine non-recurrence follow-up after resection. No cell sorting; template was whole RNA from tumor, lung tissue or PBMC. Relative to its sample, this clonotype is medium-sized. Its antigen is unidentified. Study-wide findings and caveats: Blood carried ubiquitous expanded tumor TCRs more at resection than follow-up.

Trimming took off 7 bases at V and 4 bases at J, with 18 bases between the two ends. Germline V gives CDR1 SQVTM, CDR2 ANQGSEA. The CDR3 runs 14 residues. TCRdb re-called the 5' RACE reads through MiXCR, storing one row per CDR3 protein. Counted here are tens of thousands of distinct CDR3 sequences, more than 4.5% occurring once; the ten biggest clones make up roughly a quarter. Sequencing was performed on PBMCs, taken at follow-up. The chain recombines TRBV29-1 with TRBJ2-3; D might be TRBD1 or TRBD2, each matching 6 bases. The TCR comes from a female donor with early-stage non-small cell lung cancer. The CDR3 region has the DNA TGCAGCGGGGGGACTGGACAGCGCGCAGATACGCAGTATTTT. Its translation: CSGGTGQRADTQYF.